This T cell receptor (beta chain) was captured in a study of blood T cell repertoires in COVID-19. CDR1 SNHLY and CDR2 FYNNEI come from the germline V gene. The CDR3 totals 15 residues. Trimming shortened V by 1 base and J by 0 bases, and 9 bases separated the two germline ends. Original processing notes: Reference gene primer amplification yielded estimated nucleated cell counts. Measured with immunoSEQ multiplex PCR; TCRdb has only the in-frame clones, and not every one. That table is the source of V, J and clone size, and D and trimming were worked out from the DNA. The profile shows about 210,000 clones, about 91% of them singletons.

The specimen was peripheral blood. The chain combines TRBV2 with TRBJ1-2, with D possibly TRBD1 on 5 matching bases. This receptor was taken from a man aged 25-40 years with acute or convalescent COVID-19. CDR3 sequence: CASSEDQGTNYGYTF. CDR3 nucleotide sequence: TGTGCCAGCAGTGAAGACCAGGGAACTAACTATGGCTACACCTTC. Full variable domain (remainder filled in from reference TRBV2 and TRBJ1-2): EPEVTQTPSHQVTQMGQEVILRCVPISNHLYFYWYRQILGQKVEFLVSFYNNEISEKSEIFDDQFSVERPDGSNFTLKIRSTKLEDSAMYFCASSEDQGTNYGYTFGSGTRLTVV.